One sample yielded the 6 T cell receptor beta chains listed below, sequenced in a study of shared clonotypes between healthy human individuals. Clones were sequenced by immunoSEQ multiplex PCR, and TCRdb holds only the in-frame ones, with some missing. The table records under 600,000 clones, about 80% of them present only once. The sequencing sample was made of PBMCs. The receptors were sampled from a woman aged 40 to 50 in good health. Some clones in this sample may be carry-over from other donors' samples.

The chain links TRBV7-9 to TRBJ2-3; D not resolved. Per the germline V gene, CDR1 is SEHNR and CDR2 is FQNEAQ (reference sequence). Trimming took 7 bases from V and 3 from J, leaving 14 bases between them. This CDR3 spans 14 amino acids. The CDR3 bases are TGTGCCAGCACCCTACTTGGATCGACAGATACGCAGTATTTT. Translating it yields CASTLLGSTDTQYF.

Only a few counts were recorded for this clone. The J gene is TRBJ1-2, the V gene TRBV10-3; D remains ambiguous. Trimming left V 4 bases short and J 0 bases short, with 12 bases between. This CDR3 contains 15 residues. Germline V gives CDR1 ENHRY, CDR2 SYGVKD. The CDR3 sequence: CAISGGQRSNYGYTF. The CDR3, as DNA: TGTGCCATCAGTGGAGGCCAGCGCTCTAACTATGGCTACACCTTC.

The CDR3 DNA is TGTGCCAGCAGGCCCGGCGGGAGGACCTACGAGCAGTACTTC. It is translated as CASRPGGRTYEQYF. This chain uses TRBV7-3 with TRBJ2-7; TRBD2 aligns across 8 bases. Germline CDR1 reads SGHTA; CDR2 reads FQGTGA. V trimming: 6 bases; J trimming: 2 bases; junction bases outside the gene matches: 6. The CDR3 runs to 14 residues.

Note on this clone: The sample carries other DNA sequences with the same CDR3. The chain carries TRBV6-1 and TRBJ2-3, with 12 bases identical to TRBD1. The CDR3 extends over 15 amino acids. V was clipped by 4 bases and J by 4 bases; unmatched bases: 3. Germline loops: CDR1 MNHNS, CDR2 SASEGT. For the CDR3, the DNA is TGTGCCAGCAGTGCTGGGACAGGGGGCGCAGATACGCAGTATTTT. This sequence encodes CASSAGTGGADTQYF.

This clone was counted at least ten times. CDR3 nucleotides: TGTGCCAGCTCACCCCAGAGCGGAGAGACCCAGTACTTC. It translates to CASSPQSGETQYF. This chain uses TRBV18 with TRBJ2-5, with a possible D match to TRBD2 (5 bases). Per germline, CDR1 KGHSH and CDR2 LQKENI. V was cut by 3 bases and J by 4 bases, with 9 bases left in between. The CDR3 has 13 amino acids.

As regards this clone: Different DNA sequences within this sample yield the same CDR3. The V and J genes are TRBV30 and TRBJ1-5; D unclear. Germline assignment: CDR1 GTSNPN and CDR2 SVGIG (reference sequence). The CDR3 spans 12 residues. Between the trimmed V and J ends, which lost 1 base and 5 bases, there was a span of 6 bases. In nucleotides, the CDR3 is TGTGCCTGGAGTGACGGTTATCAGCCCCAGCATTTT. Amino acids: CAWSDGYQPQHF. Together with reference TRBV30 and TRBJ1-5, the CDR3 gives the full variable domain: SQTIHQWPATLVQPVGSPLSLECTVEGTSNPNLYWYRQAAGRGLQLLFYSVGIGQISSEVPQNLSASRPQDRQFILSSKKLLLSDSGFYLCAWSDGYQPQHFGDGTRLSIL.